These 15 T cell receptor beta chains were sequenced from one sample in a study of CD8 T cells in Susac syndrome. It was with random hexamers that 0.5 to 1 ug RNA was reverse transcribed. Using its own MiXCR run on the immunoSEQ multiplex PCR reads, TCRdb lists one record per CDR3 protein. The data contain about 400,000 distinct CDR3 sequences, more than 80% of them seen just once; the ten biggest clones take up approximately 0.12%. Sequenced input: CD8+ T cells from PBMCs. The source is a human donor with multiple sclerosis.

The V gene is TRBV5-4, the J gene TRBJ1-1; no clear D gene. The CDR3 contains 12 residues. Trimming left V 6 bases short and J 11 bases short, with 17 bases between. Germline CDR1 reads SGHNT; CDR2 reads YYREEE (reference sequence). CDR3: CASNDDFSEAFF. In nucleotides, the CDR3 is TGTGCCAGCAACGACGACTTCTCCGAGGCTTTCTTT.

The chain links TRBV27 to TRBJ2-7, with TRBD2 matching over 9 bases. Germline assignment: CDR1 MNHEY and CDR2 SMNVEV (reference sequence). V lost 5 bases and J lost 5; bases outside the gene matches: 19. This CDR3 is 18 amino acids long. CDR3 DNA sequence: TGTGCCAGCAGTCCCGGATTAGCGGGGGCGGTTGTGGTCGACGAGCAGTACTTC. It yields the protein CASSPGLAGAVVVDEQYF.

The chain is built from TRBV27 and TRBJ1-5; D is ambiguous. Trimming took off 5 bases at V and 9 bases at J, with 5 bases between the two ends. CDR1 and CDR2 from the germline V gene are MNHEY and SMNVEV (reference sequence). This CDR3 contains 10 residues. CDR3 bases: TGTGCCAGCAGTGGGTGGCCCCAGCATTTT. It encodes CASSGWPQHF.

This chain joins TRBV5-1 and TRBJ2-7, with D hard to call. Trimming took off 4 bases at V and 5 bases at J, with 16 bases between the two ends. The CDR3 is 14 amino acids. The germline CDR1 and CDR2 sequences are SGHRS and YFSETQ. The CDR3 region is CASSLQTFLHEQYF. CDR3 DNA sequence: TGCGCCAGCAGCCTACAGACGTTTCTCCACGAGCAGTACTTC.

This rearrangement joins TRBV5-6 to TRBJ2-5; 8 bases are a match to TRBD2. CDR3 length: 16 amino acids. The V gene end was trimmed by 3 bases and the J gene end by 2 bases; junction bases not matched to a gene: 9. The germline gives CDR1 SGHDT, CDR2 YYEEEE. The CDR3 protein is CASSSDLLAVQETQYF. CDR3 bases: TGTGCCAGCAGCTCCGACCTACTAGCGGTACAAGAGACCCAGTACTTC.

The chain is built from TRBV6-1 and TRBJ2-7, with D maybe TRBD1 (6 bases). With 7 bases removed from V and 0 bases from J, the gap between germline ends came to 13 bases. The germline V gene encodes CDR1 MNHNS and CDR2 SASEGT. CDR3 length equals 14 residues. CDR3 loop: CASKQGSNSYEQYF. The CDR3 nucleotides read TGTGCCAGCAAGCAGGGGTCTAACTCCTACGAGCAGTACTTC.

The V call is TRBV13, the J call TRBJ1-1; D possibly corresponds to TRBD1 (5 bases). V lost 5 bases, J lost 1 base, and 23 bases lay in between. The CDR3 is 18 residues long. Germline lookup yields CDR1 PRHDT and CDR2 FYEKMQ (reference sequence). The CDR3 loop is CASSPGDGISVSNTEAFF. CDR3 DNA: TGTGCCAGCAGCCCCGGGGACGGGATTTCGGTGTCGAACACTGAAGCTTTCTTT.

The chain carries TRBV4-1 and TRBJ1-2; 8 nucleotides line up with TRBD1. The CDR3 consists of 15 residues. The ends lost 1 base at V and 4 bases at J; junction bases unmatched: 5. Germline V gene sequence: CDR1 MGHRA, CDR2 YSYEKL. This CDR3 is CASSQGPGQGYGYTF. The CDR3 DNA sequence: TGCGCCAGCAGCCAAGGCCCTGGACAGGGCTATGGCTACACCTTC.

This clonotype was picked up one time. V gene TRBV5-1 combines with J gene TRBJ1-1; D is undetermined. Per germline, CDR1 SGHRS and CDR2 YFSETQ. V was pared by 3 bases and J by 7 bases, with 16 bases between. This CDR3 has 14 amino acids. The CDR3 coding sequence is TGCGCCAGCAGCTCCTCGGGAGAGATTGGTGAAGCTTTCTTT. Its protein product is CASSSSGEIGEAFF.

This chain connects TRBV10-3 to TRBJ2-5, with 10 bases that match TRBD2. CDR1 is ENHRY and CDR2 is SYGVKD in the germline V gene. V was pared by 3 bases and J by 1 base, with 8 bases of the junction left unmatched. This CDR3 has 17 amino acids. The CDR3 reads CAISEPPTSGPQETQYF. For the CDR3, the DNA is TGTGCCATCAGTGAACCCCCGACTAGCGGGCCCCAAGAGACCCAGTACTTC.

The rearrangement links TRBV5-5 to TRBJ2-1; 10 bases agree with TRBD2. Trimming at V came to 3 bases and at J to 5 bases, leaving 2 bases not matched to a gene. There are 14 residues in the CDR3. Germline lookup yields CDR1 SGHKS and CDR2 YYEKEE (reference sequence). The CDR3 sequence is CASSSLAGDNEQFF. The CDR3 region has the DNA TGTGCCAGCAGCTCCCTAGCGGGAGACAATGAGCAGTTCTTC.

The V and J genes are TRBV10-1 and TRBJ2-3; TRBD1 might be the D (5 bases). Germline V gene sequence: CDR1 WNHNN, CDR2 SYGVQD (reference sequence). The CDR3 loop spans 14 amino acids. Trimming shortened V by 4 bases and J by 2 bases, and 10 bases separated the two germline ends. The CDR3 is CASSGQLYTDTQYF. The CDR3 nucleotides read TGCGCCAGCAGTGGACAGTTATACACAGATACGCAGTATTTT.

V is TRBV6-5 and J is TRBJ1-1, with D possibly matching TRBD1 (6 bases). Per germline, CDR1 MNHEY and CDR2 SVGAGI. The ends were cut back, 0 bases at V and 0 bases at J, with 8 bases in the middle. This CDR3 has 15 residues. The CDR3 loop is CASSYSPGVNTEAFF. DNA of the CDR3: TGTGCCAGCAGTTACTCGCCAGGGGTGAACACTGAAGCTTTCTTT.

This clonotype was observed a handful of times. The chain joins TRBV4-1 to TRBJ1-1; 10 nucleotides align to TRBD1. This CDR3 has 14 residues. Trimming at V came to 4 bases and at J to 4 bases, leaving 3 bases not matched to a gene. Germline V gene data show CDR1 as MGHRA and CDR2 as YSYEKL. CDR3 in DNA: TGCGCCAGCAGCCCACGGACAGGGGGCACTGAAGCTTTCTTT. It specifies CASSPRTGGTEAFF.

This sequence joins TRBV10-3 and TRBJ1-2, with 8 bases that match TRBD1. The CDR3 covers 18 residues. J lost 8 bases, V lost 2 bases, and 19 bases had no gene match. Germline CDR1 reads ENHRY; CDR2 reads SYGVKD. The CDR3 DNA reads TGTGCCATCAGTGAGACCGCGATCCCGACAGGGGCGGAGGACGGCTACACCTTC. Translating gives CAISETAIPTGAEDGYTF.